Below, 4 T cell receptor beta chains from the same sample are listed, as sequenced in a study of T cell repertoires and HLA-DP antigens. The data were produced by immunoSEQ multiplex PCR, yet TCRdb's version contains in-frame clones alone and is incomplete. There are 85,000 to 90,000 clones in the sample; approximately 86% occur only once, and about 1.5% lies in the top ten. Their recognized antigens are unknown. Sequenced material: CD4+ T cells from PBMCs. These receptors were collected from a man aged 50 to 59 in good health and CMV-seronegative.

The J gene is TRBJ1-4, the V gene TRBV11-2; 10 positions agree with TRBD1. From germline, CDR1 is SGHAT and CDR2 FQNNGV. The trim removed 2 bases at V and 10 bases at J, leaving 10 bases unmatched. CDR3 length: 16 amino acids. CDR3 sequence: CASSLKAWDRGGKLFF. DNA of the CDR3: TGTGCCAGCAGCTTAAAAGCCTGGGACAGGGGAGGAAAACTGTTTTTT.

The rearrangement uses TRBV7-2 and TRBJ1-3; D gene uncertain. The V gene lost 0 bases and the J gene lost 0 bases, with 3 bases spanning the gap. Looked up from germline, CDR1 is SGHTA and CDR2 is FQGNSA. The CDR3 is 14 residues long. The CDR3 DNA reads TGTGCCAGCAGCTTAGCTGACTCTGGAAACACCATATATTTT. This translates into CASSLADSGNTIYF.

This rearrangement joins TRBV7-3 to TRBJ2-5; D may be TRBD2 (6 bases). This CDR3 region has 13 residues. Germline V lookup: CDR1 SGHTA, CDR2 FQGTGA. V shed 4 bases and J shed 2 bases, with 8 bases lying between them. CDR3 protein: CASSSAGQETQYF. CDR3 sequence (DNA): TGTGCCAGCAGCTCCGCGGGGCAAGAGACCCAGTACTTC. Full variable domain (missing parts from reference TRBV7-3 and TRBJ2-5): GAGVSQTPSNKVTEKGKYVELRCDPISGHTALYWYRQSLGQGPEFLIYFQGTGAADDSGLPNDRFFAVRPEGSVSTLKIQRTERGDSAVYLCASSSAGQETQYFGPGTRLLVL.

The V and J genes are TRBV12-5 and TRBJ2-5, with D perhaps TRBD2 (5 bases). Trimming stripped 8 bases from V and 5 bases from J, with 21 bases between. From germline, CDR1 is LGHNT and CDR2 FRNRAP. The CDR3 is made up of 15 amino acids. The CDR3 DNA reads as TGTGCTAGTCGCTGTCGGGGAGTTCTATGCGAGACCCAGTACTTC. It specifies CASRCRGVLCETQYF.